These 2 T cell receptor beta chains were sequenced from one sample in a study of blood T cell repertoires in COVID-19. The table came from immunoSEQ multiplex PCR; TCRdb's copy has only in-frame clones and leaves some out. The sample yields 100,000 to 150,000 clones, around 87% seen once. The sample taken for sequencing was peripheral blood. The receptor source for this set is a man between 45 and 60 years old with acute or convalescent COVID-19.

This CDR3 is CASSSTPNYGYTF. For the CDR3, the DNA is TGTGCCAGCAGCTCCACACCTAACTATGGCTACACCTTC. The chain joins TRBV5-6 to TRBJ1-2; D uncertain. V shed 3 bases and J shed 0 bases, with 6 bases lying between them. This CDR3 region has 13 residues. The germline CDR1 and CDR2 sequences are SGHDT and YYEEEE.

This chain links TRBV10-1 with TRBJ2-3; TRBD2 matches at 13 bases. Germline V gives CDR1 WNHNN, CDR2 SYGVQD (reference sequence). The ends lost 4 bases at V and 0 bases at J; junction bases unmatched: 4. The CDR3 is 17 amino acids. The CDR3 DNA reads TGCGCCAGCAGTGGACTAGCGGGAGGCCTAAGCACAGATACGCAGTATTTT. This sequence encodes CASSGLAGGLSTDTQYF.